The rows below give T cell receptor beta chains drawn from one sample of a study of Ad26.COV2.S vaccination and SARS-CoV-2 variants. The protocol was immunoSEQ multiplex PCR, while the TCRdb copy is restricted to in-frame clones and leaves out a portion. The sample shows some 240,000 clones, 87% of them seen only once. Sample: peripheral blood, taken in a trial of Ad26.COV2.S vaccine versus placebo. The receptors here all came from a person aged 18-65 years who received the Ad26.COV2.S COVID-19 vaccine or a placebo. Both conserved end residues are part of each CDR3. D genes are given only for firm matches. Clone size appears in some rows only: once, few, many, or a class for an expanded clone.

d_gene: -; abundance: -; j_gene: TRBJ2-3; len: 16; v_gene: TRBV7-2; CDR3nt: TGTGCCAGCAGCTTACACGGGTCCTTGGGAGGAGATACGCAGTATTTT; CDR3aa: CASSLHGSLGGDTQYF
d_gene: TRBD1; abundance: -; j_gene: TRBJ2-1; len: 16; v_gene: TRBV5-1; CDR3nt: TGCGCCAGCAGCTTCACGACAGGGGGCTTCTACAATGAGCAGTTCTTC; CDR3aa: CASSFTTGGFYNEQFF
d_gene: -; abundance: once; j_gene: TRBJ1-1; len: 15; v_gene: TRBV9; CDR3nt: TGTGCCAGCAGCGTAGCAGGGAGCGAAAACACTGAAGCTTTCTTT; CDR3aa: CASSVAGSENTEAFF
d_gene: TRBD2; abundance: -; j_gene: TRBJ2-3; len: 16; v_gene: TRBV4-3; CDR3nt: TGCGCCAGCAGCCAAGAGGAGCGGGGCAACACAGATACGCAGTATTTT; CDR3aa: CASSQEERGNTDTQYF
d_gene: -; abundance: few; j_gene: TRBJ2-2; len: 14; v_gene: TRBV3-1/TRBV3-2; CDR3nt: TGTGCCAGCAGCCAAGGACTGCATAACGGGGAGCTGTTTTTT; CDR3aa: CASSQGLHNGELFF
d_gene: -; abundance: once; j_gene: TRBJ1-2; len: 13; v_gene: TRBV27; CDR3nt: TGTGCCAGCAGTTTCGTAGGGCCCTATGGCTACACCTTC; CDR3aa: CASSFVGPYGYTF
d_gene: -; abundance: -; j_gene: TRBJ2-3; len: 11; v_gene: TRBV20-1; CDR3nt: TGCAGTGCCAGAGGTTTCGATACGCAGTATTTT; CDR3aa: CSARGFDTQYF
d_gene: -; abundance: -; j_gene: TRBJ2-1; len: 14; v_gene: TRBV19; CDR3nt: TGTGCCAGTAGTATGAGGAGGCCTGACAATGAGCAGTTCTTC; CDR3aa: CASSMRRPDNEQFF
d_gene: -; abundance: -; j_gene: TRBJ1-3; len: 13; v_gene: TRBV28; CDR3nt: TGTGCCAGCAGCCTCGGACTTTTCCCCACCATATATTTT; CDR3aa: CASSLGLFPTIYF
d_gene: TRBD1; abundance: once; j_gene: TRBJ2-3; len: 15; v_gene: TRBV9; CDR3nt: TGTGCCAGCAGCGTAGTAACAGGGGCCACAGATACGCAGTATTTT; CDR3aa: CASSVVTGATDTQYF
d_gene: -; abundance: -; j_gene: TRBJ1-5; len: 15; v_gene: TRBV4-2; CDR3nt: TGTGCCAGCAGCCAAGATAGGGGGAGCAATCAGCCCCAGCATTTT; CDR3aa: CASSQDRGSNQPQHF
d_gene: TRBD2; abundance: once; j_gene: TRBJ2-2; len: 16; v_gene: TRBV7-2; CDR3nt: TGTGCCAGCAGCATCGGACTAGCGGGGAACACCGGGGAGCTGTTTTTT; CDR3aa: CASSIGLAGNTGELFF
d_gene: -; abundance: -; j_gene: TRBJ2-3; len: 14; v_gene: TRBV10-3; CDR3nt: TGTGCCATCAGTGCGTGGGGCAACACAGATACGCAGTATTTT; CDR3aa: CAISAWGNTDTQYF
d_gene: TRBD1; abundance: -; j_gene: TRBJ1-1; len: 13; v_gene: TRBV16; CDR3nt: TGTGCCAGCAGCCGTGGGACAGGTCTTGAAGCTTTCTTT; CDR3aa: CASSRGTGLEAFF
d_gene: -; abundance: -; j_gene: TRBJ1-3; len: 19; v_gene: TRBV30; CDR3nt: TGTGCCTGGAGTGTACTCCGGCAGGGGTCAAACTACCCCCGAAACACCATATATTTT; CDR3aa: CAWSVLRQGSNYPRNTIYF
d_gene: -; abundance: -; j_gene: TRBJ2-2; len: 12; v_gene: TRBV6-5; CDR3nt: TGTGCCAGCAGCCATCTGACCGGGGAGCTGTTTTTT; CDR3aa: CASSHLTGELFF
d_gene: -; abundance: -; j_gene: TRBJ1-6; len: 15; v_gene: TRBV12-5; CDR3nt: TGTGCTAGTGGTCAACAGGGACGGTATAATTCACCCCTCCACTTT; CDR3aa: CASGQQGRYNSPLHF
d_gene: TRBD1; abundance: -; j_gene: TRBJ1-2; len: 19; v_gene: TRBV5-4; CDR3nt: TGTGCCAGCAGGGCGGGTTTGGGACAGGGCCTACCATTTAACTATGGCTACACCTTC; CDR3aa: CASRAGLGQGLPFNYGYTF
d_gene: -; abundance: -; j_gene: TRBJ1-6; len: 16; v_gene: TRBV9; CDR3nt: TGTGCCAGCAGCCTCGGACAGCGCTCCTATAATTCACCCCTCCACTTT; CDR3aa: CASSLGQRSYNSPLHF
d_gene: -; abundance: -; j_gene: TRBJ2-3; len: 12; v_gene: TRBV5-1; CDR3nt: TGCGCCAGCAAACTCCTCACAGATACGCAGTATTTT; CDR3aa: CASKLLTDTQYF
d_gene: -; abundance: -; j_gene: TRBJ2-2; len: 12; v_gene: TRBV7-2; CDR3nt: TGTGCCAGCAGCGGCCGACTCGGGGAGCTGTTTTTT; CDR3aa: CASSGRLGELFF
d_gene: -; abundance: -; j_gene: TRBJ1-5; len: 15; v_gene: TRBV6-2/TRBV6-3; CDR3nt: TGTGCCAGCAGTTACTCGGGCCGGGGCGGTCAGCCCCAGCATTTT; CDR3aa: CASSYSGRGGQPQHF
d_gene: TRBD1; abundance: few; j_gene: TRBJ1-5; len: 15; v_gene: TRBV9; CDR3nt: TGTGCCAGCAGCAAGGGACAGGGGGCATATCAGCCCCAGCATTTT; CDR3aa: CASSKGQGAYQPQHF
d_gene: TRBD2; abundance: -; j_gene: TRBJ2-5; len: 17; v_gene: TRBV9; CDR3nt: TGTGCCAGCAGCTTATCCCCCAGCGGGAGGGGGCAAGAGACCCAGTACTTC; CDR3aa: CASSLSPSGRGQETQYF
d_gene: -; abundance: -; j_gene: TRBJ2-3; len: 15; v_gene: TRBV24-1; CDR3nt: TGTGCCACCAGTGATTTGGGGACGGATACAGATACGCAGTATTTT; CDR3aa: CATSDLGTDTDTQYF
d_gene: -; abundance: -; j_gene: TRBJ2-6; len: 16; v_gene: TRBV4-3; CDR3nt: TGCGCCAGCAGCCAAGATGCCACCTCTGGGGCCAACGTCCTGACTTTC; CDR3aa: CASSQDATSGANVLTF
d_gene: TRBD1; abundance: -; j_gene: TRBJ1-5; len: 14; v_gene: TRBV7-8; CDR3nt: TGTGCCAGCAGCCGAGGGACAGGGAATCAGCCCCAGCATTTT; CDR3aa: CASSRGTGNQPQHF
d_gene: TRBD2; abundance: few; j_gene: TRBJ2-1; len: 15; v_gene: TRBV4-3; CDR3nt: TGCGCCAGCAGCCAAGATTTAGCGGGGCCCAATGAGCAGTTCTTC; CDR3aa: CASSQDLAGPNEQFF
d_gene: -; abundance: -; j_gene: TRBJ2-4; len: 15; v_gene: TRBV4-1; CDR3nt: TGCGCCAGCAGCCAGATTGGGGGAGCCAAAAACATTCAGTACTTC; CDR3aa: CASSQIGGAKNIQYF
d_gene: TRBD1; abundance: -; j_gene: TRBJ2-1; len: 16; v_gene: TRBV5-4; CDR3nt: TGTGCCAGCAGCTTACTACGGGACAGGGGACACAATGAGCAGTTCTTC; CDR3aa: CASSLLRDRGHNEQFF
d_gene: TRBD1; abundance: -; j_gene: TRBJ1-2; len: 16; v_gene: TRBV24-1; CDR3nt: TGTGCCACCAGTGATTCAATTGGGACAGGGGAGTATGGCTACACCTTC; CDR3aa: CATSDSIGTGEYGYTF
d_gene: TRBD1; abundance: -; j_gene: TRBJ2-1; len: 17; v_gene: TRBV5-1; CDR3nt: TGCGCCAGCTCCATCGCCCCGACGGGACAGGGTTACAATGAGCAGTTCTTC; CDR3aa: CASSIAPTGQGYNEQFF
d_gene: -; abundance: -; j_gene: TRBJ1-2; len: 18; v_gene: TRBV19; CDR3nt: TGTGCCAGTACCAAATTGGGGCTGGAGGGGACGGGGGCAAGAGGCTACACCTTC; CDR3aa: CASTKLGLEGTGARGYTF
d_gene: TRBD2; abundance: -; j_gene: TRBJ2-1; len: 19; v_gene: TRBV7-2; CDR3nt: TGTGCCAGCAGTAGACAGAGCAGGATTAGCGGGTCATCCTACAATGAGCAGTTCTTC; CDR3aa: CASSRQSRISGSSYNEQFF
d_gene: -; abundance: -; j_gene: TRBJ2-1; len: 16; v_gene: TRBV7-9; CDR3nt: TGTGCCAGCAGCCCCCGGGGGTCCTCCACCTACAATGAGCAGTTCTTC; CDR3aa: CASSPRGSSTYNEQFF
d_gene: -; abundance: -; j_gene: TRBJ1-6; len: 14; v_gene: TRBV7-2; CDR3nt: TGTGCCAGCAGTTCCCAGGGGAGTGGGTCACCCCTCCACTTT; CDR3aa: CASSSQGSGSPLHF
d_gene: TRBD2; abundance: -; j_gene: TRBJ2-1; len: 15; v_gene: TRBV5-4; CDR3nt: TGTGCCAGCAGCTTGGCGAGCGGGAATTACAATGAGCAGTTCTTC; CDR3aa: CASSLASGNYNEQFF
d_gene: TRBD1; abundance: -; j_gene: TRBJ1-1; len: 14; v_gene: TRBV5-6; CDR3nt: TGTGCCAGCAGCTTGCAGGGGGCGAGGACTGAAGCTTTCTTT; CDR3aa: CASSLQGARTEAFF
d_gene: -; abundance: -; j_gene: TRBJ1-1; len: 10; v_gene: TRBV20-1; CDR3nt: TGCAGTGCTCACCGGACTGAAGCTTTCTTT; CDR3aa: CSAHRTEAFF
d_gene: -; abundance: -; j_gene: TRBJ1-6; len: 15; v_gene: TRBV5-5; CDR3nt: TGTGCCAGCAGCCGTCAGGGCTCCTATAATTCACCCCTCCACTTT; CDR3aa: CASSRQGSYNSPLHF
d_gene: -; abundance: -; j_gene: TRBJ1-2; len: 15; v_gene: TRBV4-1; CDR3nt: TGCGCCAGCAGCCAAGACAGGACAGCCATGGGTGGCTACACCTTC; CDR3aa: CASSQDRTAMGGYTF
d_gene: TRBD2; abundance: -; j_gene: TRBJ2-5; len: 15; v_gene: TRBV9; CDR3nt: TGTGCCAGCAGCCTCGGGAGGGCCAACCAAGAGACCCAGTACTTC; CDR3aa: CASSLGRANQETQYF
d_gene: TRBD2; abundance: -; j_gene: TRBJ2-2; len: 16; v_gene: TRBV19; CDR3nt: TGTGCCAGTAGCGGTAGCGGGGGGCTACGCACCGGGGAGCTGTTTTTT; CDR3aa: CASSGSGGLRTGELFF
d_gene: TRBD1; abundance: -; j_gene: TRBJ1-2; len: 14; v_gene: TRBV9; CDR3nt: TGTGCCAGCAGCGTAGGACAGGGGAGATATGGCTACACCTTC; CDR3aa: CASSVGQGRYGYTF
d_gene: -; abundance: once; j_gene: TRBJ2-1; len: 14; v_gene: TRBV19; CDR3nt: TGTGCCAGTAGTTGGACTACCCCCTACAATGAGCAGTTCTTC; CDR3aa: CASSWTTPYNEQFF
d_gene: -; abundance: -; j_gene: TRBJ1-4; len: 15; v_gene: TRBV3-1/TRBV3-2; CDR3nt: TGTGCCAGCAGCCAAGAGGGGATCGGGTATGAAAAACTGTTTTTT; CDR3aa: CASSQEGIGYEKLFF
d_gene: -; abundance: -; j_gene: TRBJ1-1; len: 16; v_gene: TRBV2; CDR3nt: TGTGCCAGCAAGCTTCTGGTCCAACTCATGAACACTGAAGCTTTCTTT; CDR3aa: CASKLLVQLMNTEAFF
d_gene: -; abundance: -; j_gene: TRBJ1-1; len: 13; v_gene: TRBV2; CDR3nt: TGTGCCAGCAGTAACGGGGGAAAAGCTGAAGCTTTCTTT; CDR3aa: CASSNGGKAEAFF
d_gene: TRBD1; abundance: -; j_gene: TRBJ1-1; len: 13; v_gene: TRBV29-1; CDR3nt: TGCAGCGCCTGGGACAGGGGGCACACTGAAGCTTTCTTT; CDR3aa: CSAWDRGHTEAFF
d_gene: TRBD2; abundance: -; j_gene: TRBJ2-2; len: 17; v_gene: TRBV11-2; CDR3nt: TGTGCCAGCAGCTTACTAGCGGGGGCCCCGAACACCGGGGAGCTGTTTTTT; CDR3aa: CASSLLAGAPNTGELFF
d_gene: TRBD1; abundance: -; j_gene: TRBJ1-2; len: 14; v_gene: TRBV9; CDR3nt: TGTGCCAGCAGCGTAGCCCGGGACAGGGGTGGCTACACCTTC; CDR3aa: CASSVARDRGGYTF